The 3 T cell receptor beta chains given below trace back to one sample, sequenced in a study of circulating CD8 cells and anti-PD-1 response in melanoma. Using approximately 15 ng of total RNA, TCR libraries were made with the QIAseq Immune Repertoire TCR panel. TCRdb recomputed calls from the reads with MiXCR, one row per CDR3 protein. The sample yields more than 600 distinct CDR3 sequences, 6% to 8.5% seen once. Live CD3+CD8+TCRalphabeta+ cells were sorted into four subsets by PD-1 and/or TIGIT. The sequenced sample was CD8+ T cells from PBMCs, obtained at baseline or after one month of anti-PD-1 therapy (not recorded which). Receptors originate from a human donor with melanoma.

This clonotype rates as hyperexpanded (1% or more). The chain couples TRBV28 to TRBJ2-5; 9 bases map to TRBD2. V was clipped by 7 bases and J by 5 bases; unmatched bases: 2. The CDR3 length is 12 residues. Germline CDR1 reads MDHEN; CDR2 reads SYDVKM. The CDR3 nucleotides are TGTGCCAGCACCAGCGGGAGGGAGACCCAGTACTTC. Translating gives CASTSGRETQYF.

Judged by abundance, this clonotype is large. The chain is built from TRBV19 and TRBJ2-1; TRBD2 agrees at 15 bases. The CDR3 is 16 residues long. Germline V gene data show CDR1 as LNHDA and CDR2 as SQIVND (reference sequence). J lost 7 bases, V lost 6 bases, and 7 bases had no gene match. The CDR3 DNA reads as TGTGCCAGTAGCACAGGACTAGCGGGGGGGCGAAATGAGCAGTTCTTC. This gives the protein CASSTGLAGGRNEQFF.

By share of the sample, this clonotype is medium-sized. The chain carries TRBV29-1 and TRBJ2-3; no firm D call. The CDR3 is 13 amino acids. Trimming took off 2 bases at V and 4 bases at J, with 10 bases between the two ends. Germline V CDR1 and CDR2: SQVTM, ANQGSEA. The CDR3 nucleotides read TGCAGCGTTGAACGGCGTCCGCCAGATACGCAGTATTTT. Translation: CSVERRPPDTQYF.